The clone carrying this T cell receptor beta chain was seen only once. The antigen remains undetermined. This sample is drawn from a study of shared clonotypes between healthy human individuals. Across the study: CD4 naive and CD4 memory each took three plates per donor, while CD8 naive took two and CD8 memory one.

Study-level points and caveats: With a few donors compared, 4.5% to 6.5% of naive CD4 clonotypes were shared. Even with large depth, rarefaction showed that sorted-subset sequencing was incomplete.

TCRdb keeps only in-frame clones here, not all; method: immunoSEQ multiplex PCR. The sample holds millions of clones, 85% to 95% seen once. The sequenced sample was naive CD4+ T cells from PBMCs. The sample's subset: CD45RA+ positively selected. This clonotype originated in a young man in good health. Some clones in this sample may be carry-over from other donors' samples.

The CDR3 DNA reads TGTGCCAGCAGCTTAAGGGACGGGCCCTATGGCTACACCTTC. Translating it yields CASSLRDGPYGYTF. The J gene is TRBJ1-2, the V gene TRBV7-2, with D maybe TRBD1 (5 bases). Germline lookup yields CDR1 SGHTA and CDR2 FQGNSA. Trimming left V 2 bases short and J 4 bases short, with 11 bases between. The CDR3 totals 14 residues. The whole variable domain, filled in from reference TRBV7-2 and TRBJ1-2, reads GAGVSQSPSNKVTEKGKDVELRCDPISGHTALYWYRQSLGQGLEFLIYFQGNSAPDKSGLPSDRFSAERTGGSVSTLTIQRTQQEDSAVYLCASSLRDGPYGYTFGSGTRLTVV.